One and the same sample provided the 31 T cell receptor beta chains below, sequenced in a study of blood T cell repertoires in COVID-19. The protocol was immunoSEQ multiplex PCR, while the TCRdb copy is restricted to in-frame clones and leaves out a portion. Among some 400,000 clones listed, 87% were seen once. Sequences were obtained from peripheral blood. Source of these receptors: a woman aged 25 to 39 with COVID-19, enrolled during active disease.

To note about this clone: One end of the junction is discordant with germline, which a read error may explain. The chain recombines TRBV5-5 with TRBJ2-1, with D possibly matching TRBD2 (6 bases). The CDR3 totals 15 residues. Germline loops: CDR1 SGHKS, CDR2 YYEKEE (reference sequence). The DNA of the CDR3 is TGTGCCAGCAGGTTGGGGACTGAGTCCTACAATGAGCAGTTCTTC. As protein: CASRLGTESYNEQFF. Using reference TRBV5-5 and TRBJ2-1 for the parts outside the CDR3, the full variable domain is DAGVTQSPTHLIKTRGQQVTLRCSPISGHKSVSWYQQVLGQGPQFIFQYYEKEERGRGNFPDRFSARQFPNYSSELNVNALLLGDSALYLCASRLGTESYNEQFFGPGTRLTVL.

This chain connects TRBV24-1 to TRBJ2-7; 8 nucleotides match TRBD2. With 4 bases clipped from V and 7 bases from J, the junction kept 2 bases outside the gene matches. Germline CDR1 is KGHDR and CDR2 is SFDVKD. This CDR3 has 12 residues. The CDR3 reads CATSDGTREQYF. The CDR3 nucleotides read TGTGCCACCAGTGACGGGACTAGAGAGCAGTACTTC.

This clone was detected a few times. The J gene is TRBJ1-2, the V gene TRBV4-1; 11 nucleotides match TRBD1. Trimming at V came to 4 bases and at J to 6 bases, leaving 10 bases not matched to a gene. The CDR3 covers 16 residues. CDR1 and CDR2 from the germline V gene are MGHRA and YSYEKL. The CDR3 DNA follows: TGCGCCAGCAGCCGTGACCGGGACAGGGGGAAGGATGGCTACACCTTC. It encodes CASSRDRDRGKDGYTF.

This sequence joins TRBV6-5 and TRBJ1-4, with D perhaps TRBD1 (5 bases). Germline V gene data show CDR1 as MNHEY and CDR2 as SVGAGI. CDR3 length: 13 residues. V dropped 8 bases and J dropped 7 bases, with 14 bases sitting between them. CDR3 sequence reads: CASGRGVSEKLFF. CDR3 nucleotide sequence: TGTGCCAGCGGGAGGGGCGTAAGTGAAAAACTGTTTTTT.

The chain couples TRBV7-9 to TRBJ2-7, with 12 bases aligning to TRBD2. Germline V gene lookup returns CDR1 SEHNR and CDR2 FQNEAQ (reference sequence). Trimming at V came to 10 bases and at J to 3 bases, leaving 16 bases not matched to a gene. The CDR3 length is 17 residues. The CDR3 bases are TGTGCCATCTCAGGCCTAGCGGGAGGGCCCGGTTACTACGAGCAGTACTTC. The encoded protein is CAISGLAGGPGYYEQYF. Full variable domain (remainder filled in from reference TRBV7-9 and TRBJ2-7): DTGVSQNPRHKITKRGQNVTFRCDPISEHNRLYWYRQTLGQGPEFLTYFQNEAQLEKSRLLSDRFSAERPKGSFSTLEIQRTEQGDSAMYLCAISGLAGGPGYYEQYFGPGTRLTVT.

This clone was picked up one time. J is TRBJ2-6 and V is TRBV11-2, with TRBD1 matching 9 bases. The germline V gene encodes CDR1 SGHAT and CDR2 FQNNGV. J was trimmed by 2 bases and V by 0 bases; bases with no gene match: 5. CDR3 length equals 18 residues. This chain's CDR3 is CASSLEGTGSAGANVLTF. The DNA for the CDR3 is TGTGCCAGCAGCTTAGAAGGGACAGGGAGTGCTGGGGCCAACGTCCTGACTTTC.

The V call is TRBV3-1 (or the pseudogene TRBV3-2), the J call TRBJ2-1; weak D call: TRBD1 (6 bases). This CDR3 is 16 amino acids long. The V gene's germline CDR1 is LGHDT and CDR2 YNNKEL (reference sequence). Trimming cost V 3 bases and J 7 bases, with 19 bases left between them. The CDR3 region is CASSQKTGQKGNEQFF. As DNA, the CDR3 is TGTGCCAGCAGCCAGAAGACGGGACAAAAAGGAAATGAGCAGTTCTTC.

The chain uses TRBV5-4 and TRBJ1-3; TRBD1 agrees at 9 bases. CDR1 SGHNT and CDR2 YYREEE come from the germline V gene (reference sequence). With V trimmed by 2 bases and J by 8 bases, 8 bases remained unmatched. The CDR3 is 15 amino acids. Here the CDR3 reads CASSFGTGRRDTIYF. The CDR3 coding sequence is TGTGCCAGCAGCTTCGGGACAGGGCGTAGAGACACCATATATTTT.

The J gene is TRBJ1-1, the V gene TRBV2; D gene ambiguous. Trimming pared 4 bases from V and 1 base from J, leaving 7 bases between. There are 13 residues in the CDR3. Per the germline V gene, CDR1 is SNHLY and CDR2 is FYNNEI. This CDR3 reads CASSVAGNTEAFF. CDR3 DNA: TGTGCCAGCAGTGTGGCGGGGAACACTGAAGCTTTCTTT.

This clone has only one observation. V usage is TRBV6-5 and J usage is TRBJ1-2; weak D call: TRBD1 (5 bases). CDR1 is MNHEY and CDR2 is SVGAGI in the germline V gene. This CDR3 region has 15 residues. V lost 0 bases to trimming and J lost 2 bases, with 10 bases between them. The CDR3 sequence is CASSYSGAVNYGYTF. The CDR3 DNA reads as TGTGCCAGCAGTTACTCTGGGGCCGTAAACTATGGCTACACCTTC.

V and J are TRBV2 and TRBJ1-1, with 7 bases aligning to TRBD1. The CDR3 is 15 residues long. V dropped 6 bases and J dropped 1; count of bases not matched to a gene: 8. Per the germline V gene, CDR1 is SNHLY and CDR2 is FYNNEI. CDR3 coding DNA: TGTGCCAGCAGGGGGGACAGCGGGCAGAACACTGAAGCTTTCTTT. As protein: CASRGDSGQNTEAFF.

The V gene is TRBV2, the J gene TRBJ2-1; 13 bases align to TRBD2. Germline-derived CDR1 and CDR2 are SNHLY and FYNNEI. The CDR3 extends over 15 amino acids. Losses at the gene ends were 5 bases for V and 7 bases for J; bases not matched to a gene: 5. The CDR3 DNA reads as TGTGCCAGCAGTTGGACTAGCGGGAGTGTGAATGAGCAGTTCTTC. Encoded protein: CASSWTSGSVNEQFF.

The chain couples TRBV7-2 to TRBJ1-3, with TRBD1 matching 9 bases. This CDR3 is built from 15 residues. Germline trimming cut 1 base from V and 5 bases from J; bases unmatched to any gene: 3. CDR1 and CDR2 from the germline V gene are SGHTA and FQGNSA. CDR3 in DNA: TGTGCCAGCAGCTTAGGCGGGACAGGGCGAAACACCATATATTTT. Amino acid sequence: CASSLGGTGRNTIYF.

The chain links TRBV6-5 to TRBJ2-1; TRBD2 might be the D (5 bases). CDR1 is MNHEY, CDR2 SVGAGI, per germline. V was trimmed by 2 bases and J by 6 bases, leaving 11 bases between them. The CDR3 runs to 14 residues. CDR3 loop: CASSYDFRGNEQFF. The CDR3 DNA sequence: TGTGCCAGCAGTTACGACTTCCGGGGCAATGAGCAGTTCTTC.

CDR3 DNA sequence: TGTGCCAGCAGTTTACAGGTTGATTCACCCCTCCACTTT. This sequence encodes CASSLQVDSPLHF. The rearrangement joins TRBV12-3 or TRBV12-4 to TRBJ1-6; D is undetermined. Trimming removed 2 bases at V and 8 bases at J, with 7 bases between. CDR3 size: 13 residues.

The genes are TRBV29-1 and TRBJ2-1; the match to TRBD1 covers 7 bases. Per germline, CDR1 SQVTM and CDR2 ANQGSEA. V gave up 5 bases and J gave up 3 bases; unmatched junction bases: 7. The CDR3 has 14 amino acids. This CDR3 is CSVMGQIFYNEQFF. CDR3 bases: TGCAGCGTTATGGGACAGATTTTCTACAATGAGCAGTTCTTC.

The J gene is TRBJ2-3, the V gene TRBV10-1; TRBD2 might be the D (6 bases). The germline V gene has CDR1 WNHNN and CDR2 SYGVQD (reference sequence). CDR3 length equals 15 residues. V was clipped by 6 bases and J by 0 bases, with 13 bases between them. CDR3 in DNA: TGCGCCAGCAGCCCCGGAGGGACTAGCACAGATACGCAGTATTTT. This encodes CASSPGGTSTDTQYF.

The chain employs TRBV12-3 or TRBV12-4 and TRBJ1-2; TRBD1 might be the D (5 bases). The CDR3 consists of 12 residues. V was cut by 5 bases and J by 6 bases, with 10 bases left in between. Here the CDR3 DNA reads TGTGCCAGCAGTACGACAGACGATGGCTACACCTTC. It yields the protein CASSTTDDGYTF.

This clone showed up just once. The chain employs TRBV28 and TRBJ2-7, with D perhaps TRBD1 (7 bases). Germline CDR1 reads MDHEN; CDR2 reads SYDVKM. Trimming left V 4 bases short and J 3 bases short, with 16 bases between. The CDR3 has 15 residues. DNA of the CDR3: TGTGCCAGCAGTTCTCGCGGGACAGCAATCTACGAGCAGTACTTC. Protein: CASSSRGTAIYEQYF.

The V call is TRBV4-1, the J call TRBJ2-5, with TRBD2 matching over 10 bases. The CDR3 extends over 14 amino acids. Germline V CDR1 and CDR2: MGHRA, YSYEKL. V shed 0 bases, J shed 7 bases, and the junction held 2 bases outside the gene matches. CDR3 amino acids: CASSQEAGGGTQYF. The CDR3 DNA sequence: TGCGCCAGCAGCCAAGAAGCGGGAGGGGGGACCCAGTACTTC.

The genes are TRBV10-1 and TRBJ1-1; D may be TRBD1 (5 bases). The germline V and J ends were trimmed by 11 bases and 5 bases, with 18 bases remaining between them. The CDR3 has 13 residues. From germline, CDR1 is WNHNN and CDR2 SYGVQD (reference sequence). The CDR3 DNA reads TGCGCCTCCAGGGAGGGTTCGGGTACTGAAGCTTTCTTT. Its protein is CASREGSGTEAFF.

This clone was picked up one time. The CDR3 DNA follows: TGTGCCAGCAGTGAAGAACAGAATCAGCCCCAGCATTTT. Amino acids: CASSEEQNQPQHF. The chain employs TRBV2 and TRBJ1-5, with D uncertain. The V gene's germline CDR1 is SNHLY and CDR2 FYNNEI. This CDR3 comprises 13 residues. Trimming took 1 base from V and 4 from J, leaving 5 bases between them.

There are many counts of this clone. In nucleotides, the CDR3 is TGTGCCAGCAGCCTCGGGACAGGGGGCGATACGCAGTATTTT. It codes for CASSLGTGGDTQYF. The chain is built from TRBV11-2 and TRBJ2-3, with 12 bases aligning to TRBD1. This CDR3 region has 14 residues. V lost 5 bases, J lost 6 bases, and 3 bases stayed unmatched. Germline assignment: CDR1 SGHAT and CDR2 FQNNGV.

In its sample, this clone was seen once. J is TRBJ2-7 and V is TRBV2, with a weak D call TRBD2 (5 bases). V lost 6 bases, J lost 4 bases, and 10 bases lay in between. The V gene's germline CDR1 is SNHLY and CDR2 FYNNEI. This CDR3 region has 12 residues. CDR3 in amino acids: CASRVGGYEQYF. In DNA, the CDR3 is TGTGCCAGCAGAGTCGGAGGTTACGAGCAGTACTTC.

This clone was seen just once. The rearrangement uses TRBV27 and TRBJ2-7; 8 bases match TRBD1. Looked up from germline, CDR1 is MNHEY and CDR2 is SMNVEV (reference sequence). The CDR3 sequence is 15 residues long. Trimming at V came to 5 bases and at J to 4 bases, leaving 10 bases not matched to a gene. CDR3 loop: CASSPSADRAYEQYF. CDR3 bases: TGTGCCAGCAGTCCCTCCGCGGACAGGGCGTACGAGCAGTACTTC.

The J gene is TRBJ1-1, the V gene TRBV7-8; D not certain. Deletions cut 1 base from V and 2 bases from J, with 11 bases between. This CDR3 has 15 amino acids. Germline CDR1 and CDR2: SGHVS and FQNEAQ. The CDR3, as DNA: TGTGCCAGCAGCTTAGTCAATCGGGGTAACACTGAAGCTTTCTTT. It codes for CASSLVNRGNTEAFF.

The chain has TRBV18 and TRBJ1-4; 7 bases are a match to TRBD1. This CDR3 spans 17 amino acids. Unmatched junction bases numbered 15, after V lost 8 bases and J lost 3 bases. CDR1 KGHSH and CDR2 LQKENI come from the germline V gene. The CDR3 is CASTPMGQPVSNEKLFF. The DNA of the CDR3 is TGTGCCAGCACCCCCATGGGACAGCCTGTTTCTAATGAAAAACTGTTTTTT.

V is TRBV27 and J is TRBJ2-5; D perhaps matches TRBD1 (6 bases). The V end lost 0 bases, the J end lost 1 base, and 12 bases lay between the germline ends. The CDR3 length is 16 residues. Germline values: CDR1 MNHEY, CDR2 SMNVEV (reference sequence). This CDR3 reads CASSLSYQGPQETQYF. Here the CDR3 DNA reads TGTGCCAGCAGTTTATCGTACCAGGGGCCCCAAGAGACCCAGTACTTC.

In DNA, the CDR3 is TGCGCCAGCAGCCCGACCGCAGGGGCGGATACGCAGTATTTT. Translating gives CASSPTAGADTQYF. J is TRBJ2-3 and V is TRBV5-1; D perhaps matches TRBD1 (6 bases). With 4 bases removed from V and 6 bases from J, the gap between germline ends came to 15 bases. This CDR3 is 14 amino acids long. Germline V CDR1 and CDR2: SGHRS, YFSETQ.

The chain joins TRBV6-5 to TRBJ1-2; no definite D call. Germline V gene sequence: CDR1 MNHEY, CDR2 SVGAGI. V shed 8 bases and J shed 6 bases, with 13 bases lying between them. This CDR3 has 12 residues. The CDR3 DNA is TGTGCCAGCCCCGAGGGCAGAGATGGCTACACCTTC. Amino acid sequence: CASPEGRDGYTF.

The table lists this clone with a count of one. V gene TRBV5-1 combines with J gene TRBJ1-2; maybe TRBD1 (6 bases). V was cut by 0 bases and J by 3 bases, with 15 bases left in between. The CDR3 loop spans 16 amino acids. CDR1 SGHRS and CDR2 YFSETQ come from the germline V gene. The CDR3, as DNA: TGCGCCAGCAGCTTGGGCTTGAGGGACAAAGACTATGGCTACACCTTC. As protein: CASSLGLRDKDYGYTF.